This TCR beta chain was found in a study of shared clonotypes between healthy human individuals. Data came from immunoSEQ multiplex PCR; TCRdb stores just in-frame clones and leaves some out. This table has 2,500,000 or so clones, more than 90% appearing once. This clone was seen a handful of times. Other DNA sequences from this sample encode an identical CDR3 as well. V trimming: 4 bases; J trimming: 4 bases; junction bases outside the gene matches: 10. There are 16 residues in the CDR3. Germline V CDR1 and CDR2: MDHEN, SYDVKM. The specimen was naive CD4+ T cells sorted from blood. Subset meaning: CD45RA+ positively selected. The sequence was collected from a man younger than 35 in good health. The chain combines TRBV28 with TRBJ1-5; 7 nucleotides agree with TRBD1. This CDR3 reads CASSSRGQGVNQPQHF. CDR3 nucleotides: TGTGCCAGCAGTTCGCGGGGCCAGGGGGTTAATCAGCCCCAGCATTTT.